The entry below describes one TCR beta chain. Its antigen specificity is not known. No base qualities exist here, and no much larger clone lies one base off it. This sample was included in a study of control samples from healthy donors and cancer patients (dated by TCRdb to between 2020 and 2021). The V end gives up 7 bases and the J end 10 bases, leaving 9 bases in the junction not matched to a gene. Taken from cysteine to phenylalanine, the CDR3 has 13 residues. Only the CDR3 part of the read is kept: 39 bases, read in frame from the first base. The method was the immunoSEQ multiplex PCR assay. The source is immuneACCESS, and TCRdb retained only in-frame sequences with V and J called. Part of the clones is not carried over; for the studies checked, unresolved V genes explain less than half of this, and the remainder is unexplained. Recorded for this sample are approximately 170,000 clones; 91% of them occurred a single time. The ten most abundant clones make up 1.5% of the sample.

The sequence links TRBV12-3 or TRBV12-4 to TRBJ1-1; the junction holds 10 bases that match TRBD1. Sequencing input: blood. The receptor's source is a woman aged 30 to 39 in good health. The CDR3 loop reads CASTETGGYRAFF. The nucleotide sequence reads TGTGCCAGCACCGAGACAGGGGGCTATAGAGCTTTCTTT.